Listed below are T cell receptor beta chains from one sample, sequenced in a study of identical twins. A single record per CDR3 protein comes from TCRdb applying MiXCR to the 5' RACE reads. In the table there are about 240,000 distinct CDR3 sequences, about 10% of which are singletons. The sample was memory T cells sorted from blood. All receptors come from a man between 45 and 60 years old in good health. Both conserved end residues are part of each CDR3. A D gene is named only where the DNA matches it firmly. Rows give clone size only sometimes, using once, few, many, or a class for an expanded clone.

J gene | CDR3 length | V gene | clone size | D gene | CDR3 protein | CDR3 DNA
TRBJ1-2 | 13 | TRBV28 | . | TRBD1 | CASRAGGAGGYTF | TGTGCCAGCAGAGCAGGGGGCGCGGGTGGCTACACCTTC
TRBJ1-6 | 15 | TRBV6-1 | many | TRBD1 | CASGPRQGYNSPLHF | TGTGCCAGCGGGCCTAGACAGGGTTATAATTCACCCCTCCACTTT
TRBJ2-1 | 15 | TRBV11-1 | many | TRBD2 | CASSLGSGDWNEQFF | TGTGCCAGCAGCTTGGGTAGCGGGGATTGGAATGAGCAGTTCTTC
TRBJ1-1 | 14 | TRBV29-1 | few | . | CSAEGGGVRTEAFF | TGCAGCGCCGAGGGGGGAGGGGTGAGGACTGAAGCTTTCTTT
TRBJ2-6 | 14 | TRBV3-1 | few | . | CASSQFSGANVLTF | TGTGCCAGCAGCCAATTCTCTGGGGCCAACGTCCTGACTTTC
TRBJ1-2 | 15 | TRBV28 | many | TRBD1 | CASRLRDRGVNGYTF | TGTGCCAGCAGGCTCCGGGACAGGGGGGTGAATGGCTACACCTTC
TRBJ2-7 | 15 | TRBV5-1 | . | TRBD2 | CASRDSGVSSYEQYF | TGCGCCAGCAGGGATAGCGGGGTCAGCTCCTACGAGCAGTACTTC
TRBJ1-5 | 14 | TRBV11-2 | . | . | CASSLERVNQPQHF | TGTGCCAGCAGCTTAGAAAGGGTCAATCAGCCCCAGCATTTT
TRBJ2-3 | 11 | TRBV29-1 | . | . | CSVDRGDTQYF | TGCAGCGTTGACAGAGGAGATACGCAGTATTTT
TRBJ2-1 | 17 | TRBV9 | many | TRBD2 | CASSSLPGTSGRYEQFF | TGTGCCAGCAGTAGCCTCCCCGGGACTAGCGGGAGGTATGAGCAGTTCTTC
TRBJ1-2 | 14 | TRBV7-9 | few | . | CASRRVEGLYGYTF | TGTGCCAGCAGACGGGTGGAGGGGCTCTATGGCTACACCTTC
TRBJ2-1 | 16 | TRBV5-5 | many | TRBD2 | CASSLAASGMVPEQFF | TGTGCCAGCAGCTTGGCGGCTAGCGGGATGGTTCCTGAGCAGTTCTTC
TRBJ2-7 | 14 | TRBV7-2 | . | . | CASSLGNTHYEQYF | TGTGCCAGCAGCTTAGGTAACACCCACTACGAGCAGTACTTC
TRBJ2-7 | 14 | TRBV5-5 | . | . | CASSFRAGSYEQYF | TGTGCCAGCAGCTTCCGCGCGGGCTCCTACGAGCAGTACTTC
TRBJ2-3 | 16 | TRBV7-9 | many | . | CASSLAKTGHTDTQYF | TGTGCCAGCAGCTTAGCGAAAACAGGCCACACAGATACGCAGTATTTT
TRBJ2-3 | 14 | TRBV5-4 | many | . | CASSSGRGTDTQYF | TGTGCCAGCAGCTCGGGCAGGGGCACAGATACGCAGTATTTT
TRBJ2-1 | 16 | TRBV5-5 | many | . | CASSLATASSYNEQFF | TGTGCCAGCAGCTTGGCAACCGCGAGCTCCTACAATGAGCAGTTCTTC
TRBJ1-4 | 15 | TRBV28 | few | . | CASRPTGRYGEKLFF | TGTGCCAGCAGGCCAACAGGGCGGTACGGTGAAAAACTGTTTTTT
TRBJ2-3 | 18 | TRBV12-3/TRBV12-4 | . | TRBD2 | CASSYRKIGGSLPDTQYF | TGTGCCAGCAGTTACCGCAAAATTGGCGGGAGCCTCCCAGATACGCAGTATTTT
TRBJ2-7 | 13 | TRBV7-2 | . | . | CASSLVYTYEQYF | TGTGCCAGCAGCTTAGTTTATACCTACGAGCAGTACTTC
TRBJ1-6 | 16 | TRBV7-8 | few | . | CASSLFNPRANSPLHF | TGTGCCAGCAGCCTATTCAACCCGAGGGCAAATTCACCCCTCCACTTT
TRBJ2-5 | 13 | TRBV3-1 | few | TRBD2 | CASSQDEGGVQYF | TGTGCCAGCAGCCAAGATGAGGGAGGGGTCCAGTACTTC
TRBJ1-2 | 17 | TRBV10-3 | . | TRBD1 | CAISGSGTGRLHYGYTF | TGTGCCATCAGTGGCTCCGGGACAGGGAGACTCCACTATGGCTACACCTTC
TRBJ2-1 | 15 | TRBV4-3 | . | TRBD2 | CASSPGLAGDNEQFF | TGCGCCAGCAGTCCCGGACTAGCGGGAGACAATGAGCAGTTCTTC
TRBJ2-2 | 18 | TRBV11-1 | many | TRBD2 | CASSRLRGTSGTSGELFF | TGTGCCAGCAGCCGCTTGAGGGGGACTAGCGGAACCTCTGGGGAGCTGTTTTTT
TRBJ1-5 | 14 | TRBV5-1 | many | . | CASSLQGGNQPQHF | TGCGCCAGCAGCTTGCAAGGGGGCAATCAGCCCCAGCATTTT
TRBJ2-5 | 13 | TRBV7-2 | . | . | CASSRSTMETQYF | TGTGCCAGCAGCCGGAGTACGATGGAGACCCAGTACTTC
TRBJ1-1 | 13 | TRBV18 | many | . | CASSRDQNTEAFF | TGTGCCAGCTCACGAGACCAGAACACTGAAGCTTTCTTT
TRBJ1-1 | 18 | TRBV11-2 | . | . | CASSPVGGQRYFSTEAFF | TGTGCCAGCAGCCCCGTCGGAGGGCAGAGGTATTTTTCCACTGAAGCTTTCTTT
TRBJ1-3 | 13 | TRBV19 | . | . | CATAWASGNTIYF | TGTGCCACCGCGTGGGCCTCTGGAAACACCATATATTTT
TRBJ2-3 | 14 | TRBV29-1 | few | TRBD2 | CSVVGTSGADTQYF | TGCAGCGTCGTAGGGACTAGCGGGGCAGATACGCAGTATTTT
TRBJ1-5 | 14 | TRBV30 | many | . | CAWSAGGLNQPQHF | TGTGCCTGGAGTGCCGGGGGCCTGAATCAGCCCCAGCATTTT
TRBJ2-1 | 15 | TRBV20-1 | many | TRBD1 | CSARDYLKGGGEQFF | TGCAGTGCTAGAGATTACCTTAAAGGGGGCGGTGAGCAGTTCTTC
TRBJ2-1 | 15 | TRBV4-1 | . | . | CASSQGGASYNEQFF | TGCGCCAGCAGCCAAGGGGGTGCATCCTACAATGAGCAGTTCTTC
TRBJ2-7 | 16 | TRBV3-1 | . | . | CASSQPRGRGLNEQYF | TGTGCCAGCAGCCAACCCCGGGGTAGGGGGTTGAACGAGCAGTACTTC
TRBJ2-4 | 16 | TRBV10-3 | . | TRBD2 | CAISEGLAGVADIQYF | TGTGCCATCAGTGAAGGACTAGCGGGAGTGGCAGACATTCAGTACTTC
TRBJ1-1 | 16 | TRBV6-2/TRBV6-3 | many | . | CASRAPTGTGPREAFF | TGTGCCAGCAGAGCACCCACAGGGACCGGGCCCCGTGAAGCTTTCTTT
TRBJ1-4 | 13 | TRBV11-2 | many | . | CASSLVSNEKLFF | TGTGCCAGCAGCTTAGTTTCCAATGAAAAACTGTTTTTT
TRBJ2-2 | 19 | TRBV11-1 | few | . | CASSLAAGGPPLHTGELFF | TGTGCCAGCAGCTTAGCAGCCGGGGGGCCCCCACTCCACACCGGGGAGCTGTTTTTT
TRBJ2-5 | 14 | TRBV25-1 | few | . | CASSEGDRAETQYF | TGTGCCAGCAGTGAAGGGGATCGGGCAGAGACCCAGTACTTC
TRBJ2-2 | 17 | TRBV6-4 | few | . | CASSDGEGRRNTGELFF | TGTGCCAGCAGTGACGGAGAGGGGCGGAGAAACACCGGGGAGCTGTTTTTT
TRBJ1-4 | 13 | TRBV2 | few | TRBD1 | CASMQGENEKLFF | TGTGCCAGCATGCAGGGGGAAAATGAAAAACTGTTTTTT
TRBJ2-3 | 15 | TRBV7-2 | many | TRBD2 | CASSLALAGTDTQYF | TGTGCCAGCAGCTTAGCGCTAGCGGGCACAGATACGCAGTATTTT
TRBJ1-1 | 14 | TRBV6-1 | . | . | CASSELRQNTEAFF | TGTGCCAGCAGTGAACTTCGGCAGAACACTGAAGCTTTCTTT
TRBJ2-2 | 15 | TRBV5-4 | . | TRBD2 | CASSPGLVDTGELFF | TGTGCCAGCAGCCCAGGACTAGTTGACACCGGGGAGCTGTTTTTT
TRBJ1-5 | 17 | TRBV5-1 | many | TRBD1 | CASSLGYSTGGNQPQHF | TGCGCCAGCAGCTTGGGCTACTCGACAGGGGGAAATCAGCCCCAGCATTTT